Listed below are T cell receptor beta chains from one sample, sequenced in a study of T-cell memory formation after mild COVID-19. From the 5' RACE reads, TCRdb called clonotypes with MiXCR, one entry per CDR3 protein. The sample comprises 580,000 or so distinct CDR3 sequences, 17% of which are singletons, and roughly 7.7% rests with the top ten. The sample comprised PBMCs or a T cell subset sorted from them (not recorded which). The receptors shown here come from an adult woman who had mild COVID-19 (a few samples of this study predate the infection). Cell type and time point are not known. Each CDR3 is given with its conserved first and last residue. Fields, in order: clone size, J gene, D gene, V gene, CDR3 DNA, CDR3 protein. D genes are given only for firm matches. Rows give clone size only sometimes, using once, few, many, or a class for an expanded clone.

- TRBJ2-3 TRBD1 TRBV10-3 TGTGCCATCAGTGGGGGACAGGGAGTCACAGATACGCAGTATTTT CAISGGQGVTDTQYF
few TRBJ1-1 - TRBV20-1 TGCAGTGCTAGCGAACAGGGGAACACTGAAGCTTTCTTT CSASEQGNTEAFF
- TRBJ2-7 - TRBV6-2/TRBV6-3 TGTGCCAGCAGTTACCCCGATGGGGGCAAGGGGGAGCAGTACTTC CASSYPDGGKGEQYF
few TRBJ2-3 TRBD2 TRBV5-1 TGCGCCAGCAGCTTGCCGGGGGGTCCCAACACAGATACGCAGTATTTT CASSLPGGPNTDTQYF
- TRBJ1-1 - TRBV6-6 TGTGCCAGCACGACAGTTAAGAACACTGAAGCTTTCTTT CASTTVKNTEAFF
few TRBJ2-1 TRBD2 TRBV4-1 TGCGCCAGCAGCCCCTACGGGGCTAGCGGGGTATACAATGAGCAGTTCTTC CASSPYGASGVYNEQFF
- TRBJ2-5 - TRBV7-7 TGTGCCAGCAGCCCTCGGGCAGGGGTCTACCAAGAGACCCAGTACTTC CASSPRAGVYQETQYF
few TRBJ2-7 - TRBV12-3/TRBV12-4 TGTGCCAGCAGTTTTAGGGGCAGGGAAGACGAGCAGTACTTC CASSFRGREDEQYF
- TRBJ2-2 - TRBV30 TGTGCCTGGCCGACATCGAACACCGGGGAGCTGTTTTTT CAWPTSNTGELFF
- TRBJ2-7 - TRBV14 TGTGCCAGCAGCCGTACTAACGGTTACGAGCAGTACTTC CASSRTNGYEQYF
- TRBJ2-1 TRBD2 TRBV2 TGTGCCAGCAGAGGACTAGCGGGTATATCCTACAATGAGCAGTTCTTC CASRGLAGISYNEQFF
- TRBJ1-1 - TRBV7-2 TGTGCCAGCAGCTTAGCGCGTCACCTTGAAGCTTTCTTT CASSLARHLEAFF
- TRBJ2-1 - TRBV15 TGTGCCACCAGCAATGCCGGGCCCGACCTCAGGTACAATGAGCAGTTCTTC CATSNAGPDLRYNEQFF
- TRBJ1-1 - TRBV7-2 TGTGCCAGCAGCTTAGAGGGGTGGAGTAACACTGAAGCTTTCTTT CASSLEGWSNTEAFF
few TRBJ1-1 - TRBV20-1 TGCAGTGCTAGAGGCCCCGGGAGGGCGGATGAAGCTTTCTTT CSARGPGRADEAFF
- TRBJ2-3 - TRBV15 TGTGCCACCAGCAGAGGCCCAGGAGCGAGCACAGATACGCAGTATTTT CATSRGPGASTDTQYF
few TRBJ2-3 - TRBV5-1 TGCGCCTACATCACAGATACGCAGTATTTT CAYITDTQYF
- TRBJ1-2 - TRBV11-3 TGTGCCAGCAGCTTATCTGACACCCCAGAAAGTCATGGCTACACCTTC CASSLSDTPESHGYTF
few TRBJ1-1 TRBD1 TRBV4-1 TGCGCCAGCAGCCACCCAGCAGGGGGCACTGAAGCTTTCTTT CASSHPAGGTEAFF
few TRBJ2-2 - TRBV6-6 TGTGCCAGCAGTTACAGCCCGGGGCTAAACACCGGGGAGCTGTTTTTT CASSYSPGLNTGELFF
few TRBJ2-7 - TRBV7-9 TGTGCCAGCGGCGCTACAGGGAACTACGAGCAGTACTTC CASGATGNYEQYF
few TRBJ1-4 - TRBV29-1 TGCAGCGTTGAAGACGGAGCCTTTGATGAAAAGCTGTTTTTT CSVEDGAFDEKLFF
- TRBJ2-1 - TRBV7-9 TGTGCCAGCAGCGTACGGGACAACCACAATGAGCAGTTCTTC CASSVRDNHNEQFF
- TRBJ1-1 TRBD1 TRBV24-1 TGTGCCACCAGTGACTCTAGGACAGGGAACACTGAAGCTTTCTTT CATSDSRTGNTEAFF
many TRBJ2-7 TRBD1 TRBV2 TGTGCCAGCAGGGACAGGGAAATCGAGCAGTACTTC CASRDREIEQYF
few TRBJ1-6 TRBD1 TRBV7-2 TGTGCCAGCAGCTTACGGGCAGGGGGCGGCTCACCCCTCCACTTT CASSLRAGGGSPLHF
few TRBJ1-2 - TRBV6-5 TGTGCCAGCAGTATTGACGGACAACCTTATGGCTACACCTTC CASSIDGQPYGYTF
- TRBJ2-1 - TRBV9 TGTGCCAGCAGCGCCTTTCGCGGGTACAATGAGCAGTTCTTC CASSAFRGYNEQFF
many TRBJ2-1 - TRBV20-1 TGCAGTGCTAGAGTTAAGGATAATGAGCAGTTCTTC CSARVKDNEQFF
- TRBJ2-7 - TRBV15 TGTGCCACCAGCAGAGATGGAAGGCCCCAGGGCAACGAGCAGTACTTC CATSRDGRPQGNEQYF
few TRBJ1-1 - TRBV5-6 TGTGCCAGCAGCGTCCAGGGTTTGGGAGCTTTCTTT CASSVQGLGAFF
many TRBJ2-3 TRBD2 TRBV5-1 TGCGCCAGCAGCTTGGGAAATAGCGGGGGGCCAGATACGCAGTATTTT CASSLGNSGGPDTQYF
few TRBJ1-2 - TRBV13 TGTGCCAGCAGCTTACCGCCGGTTGGCTCTAACTATGGCTACACCTTC CASSLPPVGSNYGYTF
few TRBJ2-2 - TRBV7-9 TGTGCCAGCAGCTCAACCTTCTGGGAGCTGTTTTTT CASSSTFWELFF
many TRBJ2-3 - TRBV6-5 TGTGCCAGCAGTCAAGGGGTTAGCACAGATACGCAGTATTTT CASSQGVSTDTQYF
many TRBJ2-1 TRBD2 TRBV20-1 TGCAGTGCTACATTCAGCGGGGGGGCAGACAATGAGCAGTTCTTC CSATFSGGADNEQFF
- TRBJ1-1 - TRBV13 TGTGCCAGCAGCGAAAGGAGCGTAACTGAAGCTTTCTTT CASSERSVTEAFF
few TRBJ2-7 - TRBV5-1 TGCGCCAGCAGCCCTCGGGACATGTCCTACGAGCAGTACTTC CASSPRDMSYEQYF
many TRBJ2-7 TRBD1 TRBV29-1 TGCAGCGTTGAGGGACAGAATACCTACGAGCAGTACTTC CSVEGQNTYEQYF
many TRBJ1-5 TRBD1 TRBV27 TGTGCCAGCAGGCCCGCATACAGGGGAAAGAATCAGCCCCAGCATTTT CASRPAYRGKNQPQHF
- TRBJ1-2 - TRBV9 TGTGCCAGCAGCGGAGACTCAAAGTCCTATGGCTACACCTTC CASSGDSKSYGYTF
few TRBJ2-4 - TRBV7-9 TGTGCCAGCAGCTCCGAGGAAAATCTAGCCAAAAACATTCAGTACTTC CASSSEENLAKNIQYF
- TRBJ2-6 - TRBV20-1 TGCAGTGCGCCTAAGTCCGCTGGGGCCAACGTCCTGACTTTC CSAPKSAGANVLTF
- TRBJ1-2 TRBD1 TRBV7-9 TGTGCCAGCAGCCCCCGGGACAGGGGGTTTGATGGCTACACCTTC CASSPRDRGFDGYTF
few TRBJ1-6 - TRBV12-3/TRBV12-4 TGTGCCAGCACACCGACAGGTCAAGGAACTTCACCCCTCCACTTT CASTPTGQGTSPLHF
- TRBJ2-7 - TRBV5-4 TGTGCCAGCAGTTCCGGGACTCAATCCTACGAGCAGTACTTC CASSSGTQSYEQYF
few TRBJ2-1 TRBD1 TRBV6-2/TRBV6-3 TGTGCCAGCGGGACAGTCTCCTACAATGAGCAGTTCTTC CASGTVSYNEQFF
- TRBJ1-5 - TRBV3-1 TGTGCCAGCAGCCGGGACGGGTATAGCAATCAGCCCCAGCATTTT CASSRDGYSNQPQHF
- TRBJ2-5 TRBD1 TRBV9 TGTGCCAGCAGCGTTAGGACAGGGTACCAAGAGACCCAGTACTTC CASSVRTGYQETQYF
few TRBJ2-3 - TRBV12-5 TGTGCTAGTGGTTTGGTACTAAGCGGAGGGAGCACAGATACGCAGTATTTT CASGLVLSGGSTDTQYF
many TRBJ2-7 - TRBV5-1 TGCGCCAGCAGCTTGGCGGTAGGATCCTACGAGCAGTACTTC CASSLAVGSYEQYF
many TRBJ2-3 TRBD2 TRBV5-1 TGCGCCAGCAGCTCGGGACTAGCGGAACCAGATACGCAGTATTTT CASSSGLAEPDTQYF
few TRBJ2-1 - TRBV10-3 TGTGCCATCATGGATTCGTCTCTCCCCGCGGGGATCTCCTACAATGAGCAGTTCTTC CAIMDSSLPAGISYNEQFF
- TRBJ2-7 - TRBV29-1 TGCAGCGTTGTAGGTCTGGACGATACCTACGAGCAGTACTTC CSVVGLDDTYEQYF